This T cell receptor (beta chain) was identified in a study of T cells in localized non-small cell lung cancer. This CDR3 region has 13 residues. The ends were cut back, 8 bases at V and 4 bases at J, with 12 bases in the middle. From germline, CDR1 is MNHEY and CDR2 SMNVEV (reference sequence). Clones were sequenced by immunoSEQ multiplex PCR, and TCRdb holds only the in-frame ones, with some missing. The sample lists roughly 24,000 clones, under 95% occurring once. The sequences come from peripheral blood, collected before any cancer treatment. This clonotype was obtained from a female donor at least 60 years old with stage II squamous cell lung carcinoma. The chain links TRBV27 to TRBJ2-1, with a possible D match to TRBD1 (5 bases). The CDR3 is CASFHTGYNEQFF. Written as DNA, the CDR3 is TGTGCCAGCTTTCATACAGGTTACAATGAGCAGTTCTTC.